One sample yielded the 20 T cell receptor beta chains listed below, sequenced in a study of T cell repertoires in cytomegalovirus infection. TCRdb itself ran the reads through MiXCR, one entry per CDR3 protein. The sample contains around 530,000 distinct CDR3 sequences, 16% of which appear only once. The sequenced sample consisted of CD8+ T cells from PBMCs. The receptors were sampled from a human donor in good health (CMV status not recorded). Some clones in this sample may be carry-over from other donors' samples.

The sample holds a few counts of this clonotype. The V call is TRBV10-1, the J call TRBJ1-1, with a possible D match to TRBD1 (5 bases). Germline assignment: CDR1 WNHNN and CDR2 SYGVQD (reference sequence). V dropped 3 bases and J dropped 3 bases, with 8 bases sitting between them. The CDR3 runs to 13 residues. CDR3 coding DNA: TGCGCCAGCAGTGACAGGGAGGACACTGAAGCTTTCTTT. Its protein product is CASSDREDTEAFF.

This clonotype was counted many times. The chain has TRBV7-9 and TRBJ2-5, with D possibly matching TRBD1 (6 bases). Trimming shortened V by 4 bases and J by 1 base, and 16 bases separated the two germline ends. The CDR3 has 16 residues. From germline, CDR1 is SEHNR and CDR2 FQNEAQ (reference sequence). The CDR3 DNA sequence: TGTGCCAGCAGCTCCGAGGGGACACCTTTCCAAGAGACCCAGTACTTC. Protein product: CASSSEGTPFQETQYF.

This clonotype was counted between two and nine times. The V call is TRBV20-1, the J call TRBJ2-7, with unresolved D. The CDR3 runs 13 residues. Germline assignment: CDR1 DFQATT and CDR2 SNEGSKA (reference sequence). Trimming left V 5 bases short and J 2 bases short, with 13 bases between. The CDR3, as DNA: TGCAGTGCTCGGACCTCCATGCCCTACGAGCAGTACTTC. Translation: CSARTSMPYEQYF.

In regard to this clonotype: A much bigger clone sits one base away, suggesting this may be a read error. V usage is TRBV6-6 and J usage is TRBJ1-2; D call uncertain. Germline assignment: CDR1 MNHNY and CDR2 SVGAGI (reference sequence). The CDR3 totals 17 residues. CDR3 amino acids: CARSYWTGPRHPMGYTF. The CDR3 bases are TGTGCCAGAAGTTACTGGACCGGGCCCAGACATCCCATGGGCTACACCTTC.

This clonotype was counted many times. The J gene is TRBJ2-2, the V gene TRBV4-1; no clear D. The CDR3 runs 16 residues. The germline gives CDR1 MGHRA, CDR2 YSYEKL. V lost 0 bases and J lost 4, with 12 bases in between. CDR3: CASSQDHQEFTGELFF. The CDR3 coding sequence is TGCGCCAGCAGCCAAGATCATCAAGAGTTCACCGGGGAGCTGTTTTTT.

This clonotype has only a few counts. The chain uses TRBV14 and TRBJ1-2; TRBD1 matches 9 bases. With 4 bases clipped from V and 3 bases from J, the junction kept 6 bases outside the gene matches. The CDR3 covers 15 residues. Per germline, CDR1 SGHDN and CDR2 FVKESK. DNA of the CDR3: TGTGCCAGCAGCCGGACAGGGGAGGGGTACTATGGCTACACCTTC. It codes for CASSRTGEGYYGYTF.

The CDR3, as DNA: TGTGCCAGTGAGGACAGGGGGTCCACTGAAGCTTTCTTT. Translation: CASEDRGSTEAFF. This chain joins TRBV19 and TRBJ1-1; 10 bases match TRBD1. Germline V gene data show CDR1 as LNHDA and CDR2 as SQIVND (reference sequence). V lost 8 bases to trimming and J lost 4 bases; unmatched junction nucleotides: 4. The length of the CDR3 is 13 residues.

This clonotype was seen ten or more times. The genes are TRBV5-4 and TRBJ2-7; 9 nucleotides agree with TRBD2. Germline CDR1 and CDR2: SGHNT and YYREEE (reference sequence). Trimming at V came to 6 bases and at J to 2 bases, leaving 6 bases not matched to a gene. The CDR3 totals 14 residues. CDR3 DNA: TGTGCCAGCATGGAGGCTAGCGGGACCTACGAGCAGTACTTC. Amino acids: CASMEASGTYEQYF. Looking up the rest from reference TRBV5-4 and TRBJ2-7 gives the full variable domain: ETGVTQSPTHLIKTRGQQVTLRCSSQSGHNTVSWYQQALGQGPQFIFQYYREEENGRGNFPPRFSGLQFPNYSSELNVNALELDDSALYLCASMEASGTYEQYFGPGTRLTVT.

Ten or more counts support this clonotype. This chain joins TRBV28 and TRBJ2-1; D not certain. The CDR3 consists of 12 residues. V lost 5 bases, J lost 8 bases, and 10 bases lay in between. The germline CDR1 and CDR2 sequences are MDHEN and SYDVKM. The CDR3 loop reads CASSPLSDEQFF. The CDR3 bases are TGTGCCAGCAGTCCGCTATCGGATGAGCAGTTCTTC. The complete variable domain, with remaining parts taken from reference TRBV28 and TRBJ2-1, reads DVKVTQSSRYLVKRTGEKVFLECVQDMDHENMFWYRQDPGLGLRLIYFSYDVKMKEKGDIPEGYSVSREKKERFSLILESASTNQTSMYLCASSPLSDEQFFGPGTRLTVL.

This clonotype was counted at least ten times. V is TRBV7-9 and J is TRBJ2-1; 11 bases align to TRBD1. CDR1 and CDR2 from the germline V gene are SEHNR and FQNEAQ (reference sequence). V lost 2 bases and J lost 3; bases outside the gene matches: 6. This CDR3 region has 17 residues. The CDR3 sequence is CASSLLWTGGIYNEQFF. CDR3 bases: TGTGCCAGCAGCTTACTATGGACAGGGGGCATCTACAATGAGCAGTTCTTC. The full variable domain, rest sourced from reference TRBV7-9 and TRBJ2-1, is DTGVSQNPRHKITKRGQNVTFRCDPISEHNRLYWYRQTLGQGPEFLTYFQNEAQLEKSRLLSDRFSAERPKGSFSTLEIQRTEQGDSAMYLCASSLLWTGGIYNEQFFGPGTRLTVL.

This clonotype was observed at least ten times. The chain is built from TRBV7-8 and TRBJ2-1, with 7 bases aligning to TRBD2. The CDR3 runs 14 residues. Trimming removed 5 bases from V and 5 bases from J; junction bases left unmatched: 6. Germline CDR1 and CDR2: SGHVS and FQNEAQ. The CDR3 DNA reads as TGTGCCAGCAGCATCGGGGGGTTCAACAATGAGCAGTTCTTC. Encoded protein: CASSIGGFNNEQFF.

V usage is TRBV5-6 and J usage is TRBJ1-2; D is perhaps TRBD1 (5 bases). The V and J ends lost 0 bases and 3 bases respectively, with 21 bases between them. CDR1 is SGHDT, CDR2 YYEEEE, per germline. There are 18 residues in the CDR3. The CDR3 reads CASSLERSNGREYYGYTF. The CDR3, as DNA: TGTGCCAGCAGCTTGGAACGGAGCAATGGCAGGGAGTACTATGGCTACACCTTC.

At least ten counts were recorded for this clonotype. The chain joins TRBV11-2 to TRBJ1-4; D might be TRBD1 (6 bases). Germline values: CDR1 SGHAT, CDR2 FQNNGV. V was cut by 5 bases and J by 4 bases, with 17 bases left in between. The CDR3 spans 16 residues. CDR3 loop: CASSPGSGRGNEKLFF. CDR3 DNA: TGTGCCAGCAGCCCCGGATCGGGCAGGGGTAATGAAAAACTGTTTTTT.

V usage is TRBV6-1 and J usage is TRBJ1-5; 9 bases are a match to TRBD1. Germline CDR1 reads MNHNS; CDR2 reads SASEGT. This CDR3 has 16 residues. V lost 3 bases to trimming and J lost 5 bases; unmatched junction nucleotides: 8. CDR3 in amino acids: CASSDPGQGPHQPQHF. The DNA for the CDR3 is TGTGCCAGCAGTGATCCGGGACAGGGACCCCATCAGCCCCAGCATTTT.

The V call is TRBV9, the J call TRBJ2-2; no clear D gene. Germline V gene lookup returns CDR1 SGDLS and CDR2 YYNGEE. V gave up 0 bases and J gave up 1 base, with 13 bases separating them. The CDR3 loop spans 17 amino acids. CDR3 loop: CASSVGGGAWNTGELFF. CDR3 coding DNA: TGTGCCAGCAGCGTAGGAGGCGGAGCGTGGAACACCGGGGAGCTGTTTTTT.

This clonotype was recorded a few times. The chain combines TRBV7-9 with TRBJ2-4; D is unclear. Trimming shortened V by 0 bases and J by 1 base, and 1 base separated the two germline ends. Germline V CDR1 and CDR2: SEHNR, FQNEAQ (reference sequence). The CDR3 contains 13 residues. CDR3: CASSLAAKNIQYF. The CDR3 bases are TGTGCCAGCAGCTTAGCGGCCAAAAACATTCAGTACTTC.

There are many counts of this clonotype. V and J are TRBV6-1 and TRBJ2-5; 7 positions agree with TRBD1. The CDR3 is 13 residues long. Germline V gene data show CDR1 as MNHNS and CDR2 as SASEGT. The V segment lost 7 bases and the J segment 3 bases; nucleotides outside the gene matches: 5. CDR3 protein: CASTGTVEETQYF. In DNA form, the CDR3 reads TGTGCCAGCACTGGGACAGTGGAAGAGACCCAGTACTTC.

This clonotype has just one count. Lacking the conserved final phenylalanine or tryptophan, this CDR3 likely reflects a read error. The chain couples TRBV20-1 to TRBJ2-7; D unclear. The CDR3 runs 14 residues. Germline assignment: CDR1 DFQATT and CDR2 SNEGSKA (reference sequence). V dropped 5 bases and J dropped 0 bases, with 14 bases sitting between them. The CDR3 loop reads CSARGFVSSYEQYS. CDR3 nucleotide sequence: TGCAGTGCTCGAGGCTTTGTGAGCTCCTACGAGCAGTACTCC.

The V gene is TRBV20-1, the J gene TRBJ1-1, with D possibly matching TRBD1 (5 bases). The germline V gene has CDR1 DFQATT and CDR2 SNEGSKA (reference sequence). With 6 bases removed from V and 0 bases from J, the gap between germline ends came to 14 bases. The CDR3 totals 14 residues. The CDR3 nucleotides are TGCAGTGCAGAGGGGAGGCAGTTGAACACTGAAGCTTTCTTT. It specifies CSAEGRQLNTEAFF.

This clonotype was seen repeatedly, ten times or more. The chain employs TRBV11-2 and TRBJ1-2; tentatively, D is TRBD1 (6 bases). The V gene lost 7 bases and the J gene lost 3 bases, with 18 bases spanning the gap. From germline, CDR1 is SGHAT and CDR2 FQNNGV. The CDR3 contains 15 residues. Here the CDR3 reads CASKWIGGAHYGYTF. CDR3 DNA: TGTGCCAGCAAGTGGATCGGGGGGGCGCACTATGGCTACACCTTC.